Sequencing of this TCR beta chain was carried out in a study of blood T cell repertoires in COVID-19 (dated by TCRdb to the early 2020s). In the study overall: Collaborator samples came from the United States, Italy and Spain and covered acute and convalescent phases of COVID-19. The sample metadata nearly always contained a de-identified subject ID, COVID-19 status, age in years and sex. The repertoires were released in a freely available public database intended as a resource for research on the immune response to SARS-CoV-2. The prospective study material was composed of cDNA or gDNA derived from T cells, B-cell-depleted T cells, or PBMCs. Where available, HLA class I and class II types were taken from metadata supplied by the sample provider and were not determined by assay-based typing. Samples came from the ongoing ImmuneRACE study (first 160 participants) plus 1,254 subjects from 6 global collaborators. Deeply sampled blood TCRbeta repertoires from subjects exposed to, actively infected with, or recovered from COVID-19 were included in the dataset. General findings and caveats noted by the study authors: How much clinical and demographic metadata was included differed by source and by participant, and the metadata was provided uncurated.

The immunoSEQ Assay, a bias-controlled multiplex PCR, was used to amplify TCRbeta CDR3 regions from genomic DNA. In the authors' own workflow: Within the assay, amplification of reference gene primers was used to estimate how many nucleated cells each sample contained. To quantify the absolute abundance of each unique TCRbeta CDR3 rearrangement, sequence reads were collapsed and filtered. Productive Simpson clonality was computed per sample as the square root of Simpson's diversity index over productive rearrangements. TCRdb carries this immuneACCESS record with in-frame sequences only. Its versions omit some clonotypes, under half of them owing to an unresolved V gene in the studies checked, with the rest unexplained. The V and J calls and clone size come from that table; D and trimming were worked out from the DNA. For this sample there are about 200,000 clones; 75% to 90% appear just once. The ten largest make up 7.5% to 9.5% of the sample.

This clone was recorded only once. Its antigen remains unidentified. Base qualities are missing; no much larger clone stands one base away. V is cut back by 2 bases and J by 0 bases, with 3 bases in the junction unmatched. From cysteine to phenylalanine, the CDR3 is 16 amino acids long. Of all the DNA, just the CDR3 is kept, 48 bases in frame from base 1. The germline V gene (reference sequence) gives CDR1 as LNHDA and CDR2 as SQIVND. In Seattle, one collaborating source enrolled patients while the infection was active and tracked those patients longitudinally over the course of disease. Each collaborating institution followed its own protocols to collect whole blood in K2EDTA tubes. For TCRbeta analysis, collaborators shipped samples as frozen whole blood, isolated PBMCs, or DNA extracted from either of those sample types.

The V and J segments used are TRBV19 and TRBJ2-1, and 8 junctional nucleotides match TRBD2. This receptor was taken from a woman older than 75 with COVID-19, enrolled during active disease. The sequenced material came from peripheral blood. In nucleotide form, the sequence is TGTGCCAGTAGTATACGGCTAGCGGGCTCCTACAATGAGCAGTTCTTC. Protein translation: CASSIRLAGSYNEQFF.